In this sample, the clone carrying this TCR beta chain turned up many times. TCRdb fed the RT-PCR reads into MiXCR, producing one record per CDR3 protein. The repertoire holds more than 600,000 distinct CDR3 sequences, with approximately 15% as singletons. The source of this sequence is a female donor in good health, serving as a healthy control. Material: memory CD4+ T cells from blood.

Here the CDR3 DNA reads TGCAGTGCCACACACCAGTCCGGGAGAAATCAGTACTTC. This translates into CSATHQSGRNQYF. V gene TRBV20-1 combines with J gene TRBJ2-7; D is perhaps TRBD2 (6 bases). V was cut by 6 bases and J by 10 bases, with 22 bases left in between. CDR3 length: 13 residues. CDR1 DFQATT and CDR2 SNEGSKA come from the germline V gene (reference sequence).